Listed here are 26 T cell receptor beta chains from one sample, sequenced in a study of T cells after posttransplantation cyclophosphamide (dated by TCRdb to the mid-2010s). Library preparation used the immunoSEQ multiplex PCR assay. TCRdb mirrors the immuneACCESS table, restricted to in-frame sequences. Some clones are absent from its copies; in checked studies, under half trace to an unresolved V gene, and the reason for the others is unknown. The sample comprises 20,000 to 30,000 clones, and every one was counted more than once. In total, the top ten clones hold 4% to 5.5% of the sample. The sequencing sample was made of PBMCs. The receptor set was obtained from a woman in her forties or fifties in good health, CMV-negative, and a related stem cell transplant donor.

At least ten counts were recorded for this clone. The chain joins TRBV18 to TRBJ1-2; weak D call: TRBD1 (6 bases). The CDR3 length is 15 residues. The V end was cut by 3 bases, the J end by 6 bases, with 17 bases between. Germline CDR1 reads KGHSH; CDR2 reads LQKENI. Here the CDR3 reads CASSPKQGMVDGYTF. DNA of the CDR3: TGTGCCAGCTCACCGAAACAGGGAATGGTCGATGGCTACACCTTC.

This clone was seen at least ten times. Written as DNA, the CDR3 is TGTGCCAGCAGCTGGGGGGGACTCAAATACGAGCAGTACTTC. Translating gives CASSWGGLKYEQYF. The genes are TRBV5-4 and TRBJ2-7, with TRBD2 identical over 7 bases. There are 14 residues in the CDR3. V was clipped by 3 bases and J by 4 bases; unmatched bases: 7. CDR1 and CDR2 (germline): SGHNT, YYREEE (reference sequence).

The table lists this clone with many counts. The rearrangement joins TRBV2 to TRBJ2-7; perhaps TRBD1 as D (6 bases). The CDR3 extends over 12 amino acids. The germline V gene has CDR1 SNHLY and CDR2 FYNNEI. Trimming stripped 7 bases from V and 5 bases from J, with 12 bases between. In DNA, the CDR3 is TGTGCCAGCATTTTCGACAGGAACGAGCAGTACTTC. Protein sequence: CASIFDRNEQYF.

This clone was counted at least ten times. The gene calls are TRBV30 and TRBJ1-2; D is unresolved. The germline V gene has CDR1 GTSNPN and CDR2 SVGIG (reference sequence). Trimming took off 4 bases at V and 7 bases at J, with 22 bases between the two ends. The length of the CDR3 is 15 residues. The CDR3 coding sequence is TGTGCCTGGAATTTTGGTAACTCCAACGCGGGTGGCTACACCTTC. Translation gives CAWNFGNSNAGGYTF. The full variable domain, in which reference TRBV30 and TRBJ1-2 provide the parts outside the CDR3, is SQTIHQWPATLVQPVGSPLSLECTVEGTSNPNLYWYRQAAGRGLQLLFYSVGIGQISSEVPQNLSASRPQDRQFILSSKKLLLSDSGFYLCAWNFGNSNAGGYTFGSGTRLTVV.

This clone came up many times. The genes are TRBV6-1 and TRBJ2-5; D may be TRBD2 (6 bases). Germline V gives CDR1 MNHNS, CDR2 SASEGT. Trimming removed 5 bases at V and 5 bases at J, with 18 bases between. The CDR3 consists of 15 residues. This CDR3 reads CASSQPQGGGETQYF. In DNA, the CDR3 is TGTGCCAGCAGTCAACCGCAGGGAGGTGGGGAGACCCAGTACTTC.

This clone was observed many times. This rearrangement joins TRBV5-1 to TRBJ2-7; 7 nucleotides line up with TRBD1. CDR1 SGHRS and CDR2 YFSETQ come from the germline V gene. V shed 4 bases, J shed 5 bases, and the junction held 9 bases outside the gene matches. The CDR3 runs 14 residues. CDR3 region: CASSRDREFNEQYF. As DNA, the CDR3 is TGCGCCAGCAGCCGTGACAGGGAATTCAACGAGCAGTACTTC.

This clone was found many times. The chain employs TRBV19 and TRBJ1-2; 9 bases align to TRBD1. Trimming at V came to 2 bases and at J to 6 bases, leaving 10 bases not matched to a gene. This CDR3 region has 16 residues. Per germline, CDR1 LNHDA and CDR2 SQIVND (reference sequence). The CDR3 sequence is CASSIWPGTGHDGYTF. The CDR3 bases are TGTGCCAGTAGTATATGGCCCGGGACAGGGCATGATGGCTACACCTTC.

This clone was recorded at least ten times. The chain uses TRBV30 and TRBJ2-1; 12 nucleotides line up with TRBD2. V was clipped by 5 bases and J by 7 bases; unmatched bases: 6. In germline, CDR1 is GTSNPN, CDR2 SVGIG (reference sequence). The CDR3 runs 14 residues. For the CDR3, the DNA is TGTGCCTGGGCAAGACTAGCGGGAGTTAATGAGCAGTTCTTC. Amino acid sequence: CAWARLAGVNEQFF.

The sample holds many counts of this clone. The J gene is TRBJ2-2, the V gene TRBV11-2, with TRBD1 identical over 8 bases. The CDR3 has 15 amino acids. Germline loops: CDR1 SGHAT, CDR2 FQNNGV. V shed 8 bases and J 5 bases; nucleotides not matched to a gene: 10. This CDR3 is CASGLRDRKTGELFF. The CDR3 bases are TGTGCCAGCGGCCTCCGGGACAGGAAGACCGGGGAGCTGTTTTTT.

This clone was seen many times. The CDR3 region is CASSPLMVAGYNEQFF. In DNA form, the CDR3 reads TGTGCCAGCAGCCCTTTAATGGTGGCGGGGTACAATGAGCAGTTCTTC. This chain links TRBV7-2 with TRBJ2-1; TRBD2 is a possible D gene (6 bases). CDR1 is SGHTA, CDR2 FQGNSA, per germline. Trimming cost V 5 bases and J 4 bases, with 18 bases left between them. The CDR3 covers 16 residues.

In its sample, this clone was seen many times. The chain has TRBV12-5 and TRBJ2-1; 7 nucleotides match TRBD1. J lost 7 bases, V lost 5 bases, and 8 bases had no gene match. Germline values: CDR1 LGHNT, CDR2 FRNRAP. The length of the CDR3 is 14 residues. CDR3 loop: CASGPGQIRNEQFF. The CDR3 DNA reads TGTGCTAGTGGTCCGGGACAGATTCGTAATGAGCAGTTCTTC.

This clone was seen ten or more times. The chain couples TRBV7-8 to TRBJ2-3, with 11 nucleotides matching TRBD2. Germline lookup yields CDR1 SGHVS and CDR2 FQNEAQ. V lost 5 bases to trimming and J lost 6 bases; unmatched junction nucleotides: 13. The CDR3 contains 17 residues. CDR3 sequence reads: CASSLTGSGGAVDTQYF. The CDR3 DNA sequence: TGTGCCAGCAGCCTAACTGGTAGCGGGGGGGCTGTTGATACGCAGTATTTT.

There are many counts of this clone. V usage is TRBV7-2 and J usage is TRBJ1-1, with a possible D match to TRBD1 (6 bases). From germline, CDR1 is SGHTA and CDR2 FQGNSA. Trimming pared 2 bases from V and 5 bases from J, leaving 12 bases between. The CDR3 is made up of 14 amino acids. CDR3: CASSLYVGGTEAFF. CDR3 DNA: TGTGCCAGCAGCTTATACGTAGGGGGAACTGAAGCTTTCTTT.

There are many counts of this clone. The chain is built from TRBV7-3 and TRBJ1-5; possibly TRBD1 for D (6 bases). Germline assignment: CDR1 SGHTA and CDR2 FQGTGA. Trimming pared 2 bases from V and 4 bases from J, leaving 24 bases between. CDR3 size: 19 residues. The CDR3 DNA follows: TGTGCCAGCAGCTTACGGGTCAGGGGAAATGATTTCCGAAATCAGCCCCAGCATTTT. Translating it yields CASSLRVRGNDFRNQPQHF.

This clone was recorded many times. The chain carries TRBV2 and TRBJ2-7; maybe TRBD2 (5 bases). Trimming pared 5 bases from V and 4 bases from J, leaving 6 bases between. Germline V CDR1 and CDR2: SNHLY, FYNNEI. This CDR3 spans 11 amino acids. The CDR3 protein is CASSSGYEQYF. CDR3 nucleotides: TGTGCCAGCAGTTCGGGGTACGAGCAGTACTTC.

At least ten counts were recorded for this clone. The chain couples TRBV5-1 to TRBJ2-3; no reliable D call. Germline-derived CDR1 and CDR2 are SGHRS and YFSETQ. The CDR3 has 15 residues. Trimming stripped 4 bases from V and 2 bases from J, with 14 bases between. The CDR3 reads CASSLTDSYTDTQYF. CDR3 DNA: TGCGCCAGCAGCCTAACCGACTCCTACACAGATACGCAGTATTTT.

This clone was seen many times. The rearrangement joins TRBV5-4 to TRBJ2-7, with 9 nucleotides matching TRBD2. J lost 6 bases, V lost 0 bases, and 7 bases had no gene match. Germline CDR1 and CDR2: SGHNT and YYREEE (reference sequence). The CDR3 runs 15 residues. The CDR3 coding sequence is TGTGCCAGCAGCTTGGGCCTAGCGGGAATCAGCGAGCAGTACTTC. It translates to CASSLGLAGISEQYF.

This clone was recorded at least ten times. The chain combines TRBV11-2 with TRBJ2-5, with 9 nucleotides matching TRBD1. Germline CDR1 and CDR2: SGHAT and FQNNGV. CDR3 length equals 16 residues. V lost 6 bases, J lost 2 bases, and 10 bases stayed unmatched. The CDR3 sequence is CASRSPGQGRQETQYF. CDR3 coding DNA: TGTGCCAGCAGATCCCCCGGACAGGGGCGACAAGAGACCCAGTACTTC.

In this sample, this clone turned up many times. The V gene is TRBV7-9, the J gene TRBJ1-1, with a weak D call TRBD1 (5 bases). The CDR3 has 15 residues. Germline V gene lookup returns CDR1 SEHNR and CDR2 FQNEAQ (reference sequence). The V end lost 4 bases, the J end lost 1 base, and 13 bases lay between the germline ends. In DNA form, the CDR3 reads TGTGCCAGCAGCTACTTCGAGACAGCGAACACTGAAGCTTTCTTT. This gives the protein CASSYFETANTEAFF.

This clone was seen repeatedly, ten times or more. The genes are TRBV19 and TRBJ1-2; D is ambiguous. The ends were cut back, 5 bases at V and 2 bases at J, with 12 bases in the middle. Germline V lookup: CDR1 LNHDA, CDR2 SQIVND (reference sequence). This CDR3 spans 14 amino acids. CDR3 protein: CASSSPGGNYGYTF. In DNA, the CDR3 is TGTGCCAGTAGTTCCCCCGGAGGGAACTATGGCTACACCTTC.

This clone was found many times. The V gene is TRBV5-6, the J gene TRBJ2-2, with D possibly matching TRBD2 (5 bases). V lost 3 bases and J 6 bases, leaving 9 bases between the germline ends. Per germline, CDR1 SGHDT and CDR2 YYEEEE. This CDR3 region has 13 residues. DNA of the CDR3: TGTGCCAGCAGCTCGGGATGGGCCGGGGAGCTGTTTTTT. Its translation: CASSSGWAGELFF.

This clone was found many times. The chain is built from TRBV18 and TRBJ2-1, with 8 bases matching TRBD2. The V segment lost 3 bases and the J segment 8 bases; nucleotides outside the gene matches: 9. Germline V gene sequence: CDR1 KGHSH, CDR2 LQKENI. This CDR3 contains 15 residues. The CDR3 bases are TGTGCCAGCTCACCCCGGAGCGGGAGAAGCGATGAGCAGTTCTTC. Protein product: CASSPRSGRSDEQFF.

At least ten counts were recorded for this clone. This chain connects TRBV23-1 to TRBJ1-5; no reliable D call. TRBV23-1 is placed among ORFs of uncertain function. The V end was cut by 0 bases, the J end by 5 bases, with 11 bases between. This CDR3 is built from 15 residues. CDR3 DNA: TGCGCCAGCAGTCAATCGCGGTCCCACGATCAGCCCCAGCATTTT. As protein: CASSQSRSHDQPQHF.

This clone was counted many times. The genes are TRBV7-9 and TRBJ2-1, with a possible D match to TRBD1 (6 bases). Germline-derived CDR1 and CDR2 are SEHNR and FQNEAQ (reference sequence). V was pared by 4 bases and J by 8 bases, with 9 bases between. This CDR3 has 12 residues. This CDR3 is CASSSQGHEQFF. CDR3 coding DNA: TGTGCCAGCAGCTCCCAGGGGCATGAGCAGTTCTTC.

This clone has ten or more counts. The rearrangement joins TRBV9 to TRBJ2-2; TRBD2 matches 8 bases. The trim removed 4 bases at V and 1 base at J, leaving 3 bases unmatched. The germline gives CDR1 SGDLS, CDR2 YYNGEE. The CDR3 extends over 15 amino acids. The chain's CDR3 is CASSLAGGNTGELFF. Written as DNA, the CDR3 is TGTGCCAGCAGCCTGGCGGGGGGGAACACCGGGGAGCTGTTTTTT.

This clone was found many times. The chain has TRBV5-4 and TRBJ2-1; TRBD1 matches 8 bases. Germline V gives CDR1 SGHNT, CDR2 YYREEE (reference sequence). The J segment lost 2 bases and the V segment lost 4 bases, leaving 11 bases of the junction unmatched. The CDR3 loop spans 17 amino acids. The CDR3 DNA is TGTGCCAGCAGCCTGGCCCCTCAGGGGGCCACCTACAATGAGCAGTTCTTC. It specifies CASSLAPQGATYNEQFF.